Each of the 27 T cell receptor beta chains below was sequenced from the same sample in a study of lymphopenia after photon versus proton radiotherapy. Repertoires were generated with immunoSEQ multiplex PCR, while TCRdb's copy carries only in-frame clones and drops some. Of over 40,000 clones detected, roughly 90% appear once; the ten largest clones hold around 17%. The sample was peripheral blood, taken from a patient treated with photon-based radiotherapy. All receptors derive from a woman between 40 and 50 years old with cholangiocarcinoma.

V and J are TRBV5-1 and TRBJ2-7; D ambiguous. The CDR3 spans 15 residues. V lost 0 bases, J lost 1 base, and 11 bases lay in between. Germline lookup yields CDR1 SGHRS and CDR2 YFSETQ. CDR3 protein: CASSLGPERSYEQYF. The DNA of the CDR3 is TGCGCCAGCAGCTTGGGTCCCGAACGGTCCTACGAGCAGTACTTC.

The chain has TRBV18 and TRBJ2-3; D might be TRBD1 or TRBD2, each matching 5 bases. Trimming removed 4 bases at V and 1 base at J, with 15 bases between. The CDR3 is made up of 16 amino acids. Germline V gene data show CDR1 as KGHSH and CDR2 as LQKENI. The chain's CDR3 is CASSQVGDGGTDTQYF. The DNA for the CDR3 is TGTGCCAGCTCACAAGTCGGGGACGGCGGCACAGATACGCAGTATTTT.

The chain uses TRBV10-2 and TRBJ2-7; D is possibly TRBD1 (6 bases). Germline V CDR1 and CDR2: WSHSY, SAAADI. This CDR3 comprises 13 residues. Deletions cut 2 bases from V and 3 bases from J, with 8 bases between. This CDR3 is CASSEARGYEQYF. The CDR3 coding sequence is TGCGCCAGCAGTGAGGCCAGGGGCTACGAGCAGTACTTC.

The sample holds one count of this clone. V usage is TRBV30 and J usage is TRBJ1-6; D is possibly TRBD1 (5 bases). The CDR3 runs 17 residues. V lost 0 bases and J 7 bases, leaving 19 bases between the germline ends. Germline CDR1 and CDR2: GTSNPN and SVGIG (reference sequence). DNA of the CDR3: TGTGCCTGGAGTGTACCCCGCGTCAGGGTGTCGAATTCACCCCTCCACTTT. This encodes CAWSVPRVRVSNSPLHF.

The V gene is TRBV6-1, the J gene TRBJ1-3; no clear D. Trimming stripped 0 bases from V and 9 bases from J, with 15 bases between. This CDR3 is built from 15 residues. CDR1 and CDR2 (germline): MNHNS, SASEGT. In DNA, the CDR3 is TGTGCCAGCAGTGAAGCGTCCCAGCGGGGAGGCACCATATATTTT. This gives the protein CASSEASQRGGTIYF.

J is TRBJ1-2 and V is TRBV2; a weak D match, TRBD1 (6 bases). V lost 0 bases to trimming and J lost 6 bases, with 11 bases between them. CDR1 and CDR2 (germline): SNHLY, FYNNEI. This CDR3 has 14 residues. The CDR3 is CASSEALGGHGYTF. In nucleotides, the CDR3 is TGTGCCAGCAGTGAAGCGCTAGGGGGTCATGGCTACACCTTC.

The chain couples TRBV27 to TRBJ2-7, with D perhaps TRBD2 (6 bases). CDR1 and CDR2 (germline): MNHEY, SMNVEV (reference sequence). CDR3 size: 14 residues. V lost 4 bases and J 0 bases, leaving 10 bases between the germline ends. The CDR3: CASSWAGSSYEQYF. CDR3 DNA: TGTGCCAGCAGTTGGGCCGGGAGCTCCTACGAGCAGTACTTC.

V usage is TRBV20-1 and J usage is TRBJ2-1; tentatively, D is TRBD1 (5 bases). V dropped 2 bases and J dropped 9 bases, with 5 bases sitting between them. Germline V gene lookup returns CDR1 DFQATT and CDR2 SNEGSKA (reference sequence). The CDR3 spans 10 residues. CDR3 coding DNA: TGCAGTGCTAGAAGGGGTGAGCAGTTCTTC. This encodes CSARRGEQFF.

The chain recombines TRBV7-8 with TRBJ2-7; TRBD2 agrees at 11 bases. Per the germline V gene, CDR1 is SGHVS and CDR2 is FQNEAQ. Trimming took 5 bases from V and 4 from J; bases not matched to a gene: 10. This CDR3 region has 16 residues. CDR3 sequence: CASSPMGLAEYYEQYF. CDR3 coding DNA: TGTGCCAGCAGCCCTATGGGACTAGCGGAATATTACGAGCAGTACTTC.

This clone has just one count. An end of the junction does not agree with germline; a read error may underlie this. The V and J genes are TRBV7-7 and TRBJ2-7; tentatively, D is TRBD2 (6 bases). From germline, CDR1 is SSHAT and CDR2 FNYEAQ (reference sequence). This CDR3 has 14 residues. The CDR3 DNA reads as TGTGCTAGCAGCTTAGGTTTGGAGGGATACGAGCAGTACTTC. Its translation: CASSLGLEGYEQYF.

This sequence joins TRBV28 and TRBJ1-1; D gene unclear. The germline CDR1 and CDR2 sequences are MDHEN and SYDVKM. This CDR3 region has 12 residues. The V end lost 2 bases, the J end lost 1 base, and 2 bases lay between the germline ends. CDR3 nucleotides: TGTGCCAGCAGTTTACGGAACACTGAAGCTTTCTTT. The encoded protein is CASSLRNTEAFF.

Here the CDR3 reads CASSPGGGPQPQHF. For the CDR3, the DNA is TGTGCCAGCAGTCCAGGGGGCGGCCCTCAGCCCCAGCATTTT. The genes are TRBV6-5 and TRBJ1-5, with TRBD1 identical over 8 bases. V shed 5 bases, J shed 6 bases, and the junction held 6 bases outside the gene matches. This CDR3 contains 14 residues. The germline gives CDR1 MNHEY, CDR2 SVGAGI.

This chain links TRBV6-1 with TRBJ1-2, with 7 nucleotides matching TRBD1. The CDR3 has 14 residues. V lost 6 bases to trimming and J lost 8 bases; unmatched junction nucleotides: 12. Germline CDR1 and CDR2: MNHNS and SASEGT. The CDR3 here is CASSAGTASRGYTF. CDR3 coding DNA: TGTGCCAGCAGCGCCGGGACAGCTAGCAGGGGCTACACCTTC.

This clone was counted a single time. The identical CDR3 is also encoded by other nucleotide sequences in the sample. The chain recombines TRBV7-8 with TRBJ2-5, with 10 nucleotides matching TRBD1. Per the germline V gene, CDR1 is SGHVS and CDR2 is FQNEAQ. The CDR3 has 15 amino acids. The V gene end was trimmed by 5 bases and the J gene end by 6 bases; junction bases not matched to a gene: 9. CDR3 sequence (DNA): TGTGCCAGCAGCAAAAAGACAGGGGGCGGTCAGACCCAGTACTTC. Protein product: CASSKKTGGGQTQYF.

The chain combines TRBV6-5 with TRBJ2-7; possible D gene TRBD2, 5 bases. V lost 6 bases and J lost 7, with 19 bases in between. Germline V gene data show CDR1 as MNHEY and CDR2 as SVGAGI. This CDR3 contains 14 residues. The CDR3 spells CASSPVARGGEQYF. The CDR3 DNA is TGTGCCAGCAGCCCGGTAGCGAGAGGTGGGGAGCAGTACTTC.

The chain employs TRBV25-1 and TRBJ2-3; D tentatively fits TRBD1 or TRBD2 (5 bases each). This CDR3 has 15 residues. With 6 bases removed from V and 1 base from J, the gap between germline ends came to 14 bases. Germline CDR1 reads MGHDK; CDR2 reads SYGVNS. The CDR3 spells CASSGAGRGTDTQYF. CDR3 in DNA: TGTGCCAGCAGCGGGGCCGGCCGAGGCACAGATACGCAGTATTTT.

The chain carries TRBV27 and TRBJ2-7; D may be TRBD2 (8 bases). Germline-derived CDR1 and CDR2 are MNHEY and SMNVEV (reference sequence). The CDR3 consists of 15 residues. The V end lost 0 bases, the J end lost 5 bases, and 14 bases lay between the germline ends. The CDR3, as DNA: TGTGCCAGCAGTTTATCCGGGAGGGGGCACAACGAGCAGTACTTC. The encoded protein is CASSLSGRGHNEQYF.

The chain recombines TRBV27 with TRBJ1-2; D call uncertain. Per the germline V gene, CDR1 is MNHEY and CDR2 is SMNVEV (reference sequence). The CDR3 spans 13 residues. V lost 6 bases and J 3 bases, leaving 11 bases between the germline ends. The CDR3 loop reads CASSPGRYYGYTF. The DNA for the CDR3 is TGTGCCAGCAGCCCCGGACGCTACTATGGCTACACCTTC.

This chain joins TRBV11-3 and TRBJ2-7; 9 bases map to TRBD1. Trimming took 1 base from V and 5 from J; bases not matched to a gene: 6. This CDR3 region has 15 residues. Per germline, CDR1 SGHNT and CDR2 YENEEA. The CDR3 protein is CASSLGTGAVDEQYF. The CDR3 region has the DNA TGTGCCAGCAGCTTAGGGACAGGGGCTGTAGACGAGCAGTACTTC.

The chain uses TRBV10-3 and TRBJ2-7, with TRBD2 identical over 9 bases. Germline V gene lookup returns CDR1 ENHRY and CDR2 SYGVKD. V lost 3 bases and J lost 0; bases outside the gene matches: 9. The CDR3 contains 17 residues. CDR3 sequence: CAISDDSGGPSSYEQYF. The CDR3 DNA is TGTGCCATCAGTGATGATAGCGGGGGTCCTAGCTCCTACGAGCAGTACTTC.

This clone appeared a few times. This chain links TRBV5-6 with TRBJ1-4; perhaps TRBD1 as D (5 bases). The CDR3 is made up of 16 amino acids. Germline-derived CDR1 and CDR2 are SGHDT and YYEEEE. V was clipped by 0 bases and J by 5 bases, with 14 bases between them. CDR3 sequence reads: CASSLGVGDGNEKLFF. The CDR3 DNA sequence: TGTGCCAGCAGCTTGGGGGTTGGGGACGGAAATGAAAAACTGTTTTTT.

The chain combines TRBV6-1 with TRBJ1-1; 7 bases line up with TRBD1. The J segment lost 4 bases and the V segment lost 5 bases, leaving 7 bases of the junction unmatched. Germline CDR1 reads MNHNS; CDR2 reads SASEGT. The CDR3 sequence is 14 residues long. CDR3 loop: CASSPNRGTTEAFF. CDR3 bases: TGTGCCAGCAGTCCCAACAGGGGCACCACTGAAGCTTTCTTT.

In DNA form, the CDR3 reads TGTGCCAGCAGCTTGCCCAAGGGACTAGCGGGAGACGAGCAGTACTTC. It translates to CASSLPKGLAGDEQYF. The rearrangement links TRBV5-8 to TRBJ2-7; 14 bases match TRBD2. V was pared by 1 base and J by 5 bases, with 5 bases of the junction left unmatched. This CDR3 spans 16 amino acids. CDR1 SGHTS and CDR2 YDEGEE come from the germline V gene.

CDR3 DNA: TGTGCCATCAACCGGGCGAACACTGAAGCTTTCTTT. It yields the protein CAINRANTEAFF. The rearrangement joins TRBV10-3 to TRBJ1-1; no firm D call. Trimming cost V 7 bases and J 1 base, with 7 bases left between them. CDR3 size: 12 residues. The germline gives CDR1 ENHRY, CDR2 SYGVKD.

V usage is TRBV2 and J usage is TRBJ2-7; 8 bases are shared with TRBD2. CDR3 length equals 13 residues. The J segment lost 6 bases and the V segment lost 3 bases, leaving 4 bases of the junction unmatched. The germline gives CDR1 SNHLY, CDR2 FYNNEI. The CDR3 DNA is TGTGCCAGCAGTGAGGTTAGCGGGATCGAGCAGTACTTC. The encoded protein is CASSEVSGIEQYF.

This CDR3 reads CASGRQEQFF. Here the CDR3 DNA reads TGTGCCAGCGGCCGGCAGGAGCAGTTCTTC. This sequence joins TRBV27 and TRBJ2-1; D unresolved. With 8 bases removed from V and 10 bases from J, the gap between germline ends came to 9 bases. Germline V gene data show CDR1 as MNHEY and CDR2 as SMNVEV (reference sequence). This CDR3 is built from 10 residues.

The chain is built from TRBV28 and TRBJ1-5; D gene unclear. The germline CDR1 and CDR2 sequences are MDHEN and SYDVKM. Deletions cut 8 bases from V and 5 bases from J, with 16 bases between. The CDR3 consists of 14 residues. The CDR3 sequence: CASLRGRTYQPQHF. CDR3 DNA: TGTGCCAGCCTAAGAGGCCGCACGTATCAGCCCCAGCATTTT.